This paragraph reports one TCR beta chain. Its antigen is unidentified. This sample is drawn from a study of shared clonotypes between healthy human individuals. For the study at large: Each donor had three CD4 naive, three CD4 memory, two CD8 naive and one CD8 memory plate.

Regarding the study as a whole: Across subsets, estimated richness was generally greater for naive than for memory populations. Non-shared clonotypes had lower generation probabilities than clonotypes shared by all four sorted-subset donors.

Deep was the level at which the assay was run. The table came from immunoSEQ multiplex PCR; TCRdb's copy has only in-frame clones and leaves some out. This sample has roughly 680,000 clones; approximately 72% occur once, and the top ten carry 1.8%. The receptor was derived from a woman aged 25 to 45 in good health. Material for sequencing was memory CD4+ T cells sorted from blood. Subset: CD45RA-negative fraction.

CDR3 nucleotides: TGTGCCAGCAGTCCCAGGAGCTCCCGATATACGCAGTATTTT. It yields the protein CASSPRSSRYTQYF. This chain joins TRBV28 and TRBJ2-3; no definite D call. With 5 bases removed from V and 7 bases from J, the gap between germline ends came to 16 bases. CDR3 size: 14 residues. Germline CDR1 MDHEN, CDR2 SYDVKM.